What follows are 31 T cell receptor beta chains derived from one specimen sequenced in a study of sequential checkpoint blockade in melanoma. Stated treatment: randomized to nivolumab then ipilimumab (arm A) or the reverse (arm B). Using immunoSEQ multiplex PCR, the repertoire was profiled, and TCRdb retains in-frame clones only, with some absent. This sample carries around 11,000 clones, approximately 71% of them seen once, and the ten largest clones take under 30%. Sequencing used CD8+ T cells sorted from blood (inferred from file names), obtained from a patient given nivolumab and ipilimumab in sequence. These receptors originate from a human donor with melanoma.

V is TRBV27 and J is TRBJ1-1; D possibly corresponds to TRBD1 (5 bases). CDR3 length: 14 residues. V was pared by 6 bases and J by 6 bases, with 17 bases between. Looked up from germline, CDR1 is MNHEY and CDR2 is SMNVEV (reference sequence). CDR3 coding DNA: TGTGCCAGCAGAGAGGGTGTGGGACTTCCTGAAGCTTTCTTT. It yields the protein CASREGVGLPEAFF.

V gene TRBV7-2 combines with J gene TRBJ2-7, with TRBD1 as a possible D gene (6 bases). Germline V gene lookup returns CDR1 SGHTA and CDR2 FQGNSA. This CDR3 is 14 amino acids long. V lost 1 base to trimming and J lost 5 bases, with 12 bases between them. In nucleotides, the CDR3 is TGTGCCAGCAGCTTAGATTACAGGGCGAACGAGCAGTACTTC. Translation gives CASSLDYRANEQYF. The full variable domain, rest sourced from reference TRBV7-2 and TRBJ2-7, is GAGVSQSPSNKVTEKGKDVELRCDPISGHTALYWYRQSLGQGLEFLIYFQGNSAPDKSGLPSDRFSAERTGGSVSTLTIQRTQQEDSAVYLCASSLDYRANEQYFGPGTRLTVT.

The V and J genes are TRBV27 and TRBJ1-5, with D unresolved. Germline CDR1 MNHEY, CDR2 SMNVEV (reference sequence). With 3 bases removed from V and 0 bases from J, the gap between germline ends came to 6 bases. This CDR3 has 14 residues. The CDR3 sequence is CASSLYYSNQPQHF. CDR3 DNA sequence: TGTGCCAGCAGTTTGTATTATAGCAATCAGCCCCAGCATTTT.

The chain carries TRBV28 and TRBJ2-7, with a tentative D call TRBD1 (7 bases). The V end was cut by 3 bases, the J end by 4 bases, with 13 bases between. CDR1 and CDR2 (germline): MDHEN, SYDVKM. The CDR3 covers 14 residues. The CDR3 DNA reads TGTGCCAGCAGTTTCACAGGGGCGGGGTACGAGCAGTACTTC. Its protein product is CASSFTGAGYEQYF.

V usage is TRBV28 and J usage is TRBJ2-5, with D tentatively TRBD2 (6 bases). Germline loops: CDR1 MDHEN, CDR2 SYDVKM. Trimming shortened V by 2 bases and J by 5 bases, and 9 bases separated the two germline ends. The CDR3 loop spans 13 amino acids. The CDR3: CASSLGTQETQYF. The CDR3 DNA reads as TGTGCCAGCAGTTTAGGGACTCAGGAGACCCAGTACTTC. The entire variable domain, with the rest obtained from reference TRBV28 and TRBJ2-5, is as follows: DVKVTQSSRYLVKRTGEKVFLECVQDMDHENMFWYRQDPGLGLRLIYFSYDVKMKEKGDIPEGYSVSREKKERFSLILESASTNQTSMYLCASSLGTQETQYFGPGTRLLVL.

This chain connects TRBV2 to TRBJ2-7; TRBD2 matches 8 bases. Germline CDR1 reads SNHLY; CDR2 reads FYNNEI. The J segment lost 3 bases and the V segment lost 1 base, leaving 5 bases of the junction unmatched. This CDR3 region has 15 residues. This chain's CDR3 is CASSEGLAGDYEQYF. CDR3 bases: TGTGCCAGCAGTGAAGGGCTAGCGGGCGACTACGAGCAGTACTTC.

V and J are TRBV5-6 and TRBJ2-7; a possible D gene is TRBD2 (6 bases). Germline loops: CDR1 SGHDT, CDR2 YYEEEE. Trimming removed 4 bases from V and 0 bases from J, with 11 bases in between. This CDR3 region has 14 residues. CDR3 DNA: TGTGCCAGCAGCGCCATGGGACTCTCCTACGAGCAGTACTTC. It translates to CASSAMGLSYEQYF.

The chain carries TRBV19 and TRBJ1-1; weak D call: TRBD1 (6 bases). The CDR3 sequence is 14 residues long. Deletions cut 7 bases from V and 5 bases from J, with 17 bases between. Germline CDR1 and CDR2: LNHDA and SQIVND (reference sequence). DNA for the CDR3: TGTGCCAGTAAACTTCAGGGGATAAAGACTGAAGCTTTCTTT. Translated: CASKLQGIKTEAFF.

V usage is TRBV10-3 and J usage is TRBJ2-7; 7 nucleotides match TRBD1. CDR3 length: 15 residues. Per the germline V gene, CDR1 is ENHRY and CDR2 is SYGVKD. Germline trimming cut 3 bases from V and 0 bases from J; bases unmatched to any gene: 5. The CDR3 sequence: CAISEGGMSSYEQYF. CDR3 coding DNA: TGTGCCATCAGTGAAGGGGGCATGAGCTCCTACGAGCAGTACTTC.

Concerning this clone itself: One end of the junction is discordant with germline, which a read error may explain. V is TRBV5-1 and J is TRBJ2-7, with D possibly being TRBD1 (6 bases). The CDR3 has 15 amino acids. The germline V gene has CDR1 SGHRS and CDR2 YFSETQ. In DNA, the CDR3 is TGCGCCAGCAGCGAGAAAGGACAGACTACCTACGAGCGGTACTTC. Translating gives CASSEKGQTTYERYF.

The chain has TRBV7-9 and TRBJ2-3, with a possible D match to TRBD1 (5 bases). Germline values: CDR1 SEHNR, CDR2 FQNEAQ (reference sequence). The CDR3 loop spans 15 amino acids. V was cut by 6 bases and J by 4 bases, with 17 bases left in between. The CDR3 is CASSRLIRVADTQYF. As DNA, the CDR3 is TGTGCCAGCAGTCGTCTGATCAGGGTCGCAGATACGCAGTATTTT.

In its sample, this clone is medium-sized. This chain joins TRBV4-1 and TRBJ1-2, with TRBD1 matching over 9 bases. The germline gives CDR1 MGHRA, CDR2 YSYEKL. V trimming: 5 bases; J trimming: 2 bases; junction bases outside the gene matches: 6. The CDR3 is 15 residues long. The CDR3 coding sequence is TGCGCCAGCAGCGTGGGACAGGGATTCAACTATGGCTACACCTTC. This gives the protein CASSVGQGFNYGYTF.

This clone was seen a handful of times. V and J are TRBV5-4 and TRBJ1-1, with 10 bases fitting TRBD1. The CDR3 contains 13 residues. CDR1 SGHNT and CDR2 YYREEE come from the germline V gene (reference sequence). V lost 8 bases, J lost 9 bases, and 10 bases stayed unmatched. The CDR3 sequence: CASLEDRGGKAFF. CDR3 nucleotides: TGTGCCAGTCTGGAGGACAGGGGGGGAAAAGCTTTCTTT.

The chain uses TRBV9 and TRBJ2-2, with 11 bases fitting TRBD2. CDR3 length: 17 residues. After removal of 4 bases from V and 5 bases from J, the junction contained 10 bases not matched to a gene. Germline V CDR1 and CDR2: SGDLS, YYNGEE. The DNA for the CDR3 is TGTGCCAGCAGCCCGATACTAGCGGGGGAGATGACCGGGGAGCTGTTTTTT. Protein product: CASSPILAGEMTGELFF.

J is TRBJ1-6 and V is TRBV7-6; D unresolved. V shed 2 bases and J shed 6 bases, with 5 bases lying between them. This CDR3 spans 13 amino acids. Germline CDR1 and CDR2: SGHVS and FNYEAQ. CDR3 bases: TGTGCCAGCAGCTTAAGCCCTAATTCACCCCTCCACTTT. This gives the protein CASSLSPNSPLHF.

The J gene is TRBJ2-7, the V gene TRBV9; 10 nucleotides align to TRBD2. The CDR3 totals 15 residues. With V trimmed by 4 bases and J by 0 bases, 4 bases remained unmatched. In germline, CDR1 is SGDLS, CDR2 YYNGEE. The DNA of the CDR3 is TGTGCCAGCAGCCCCGGACTAGCGGACTCCTACGAGCAGTACTTC. Translated: CASSPGLADSYEQYF.

The rearrangement uses TRBV27 and TRBJ1-4; 10 bases are a match to TRBD1. V was pared by 4 bases and J by 7 bases, with 6 bases of the junction left unmatched. Germline V gives CDR1 MNHEY, CDR2 SMNVEV (reference sequence). The length of the CDR3 is 15 residues. The CDR3 reads CASSSGQGVGEKLFF. The CDR3 nucleotides read TGTGCCAGCAGTTCTGGACAGGGGGTGGGTGAAAAACTGTTTTTT.

The chain combines TRBV4-3 with TRBJ2-3, with 9 bases aligning to TRBD2. Germline CDR1 is LGHNA and CDR2 is YSLEER. This CDR3 has 18 amino acids. V lost 1 base to trimming and J lost 6 bases; unmatched junction nucleotides: 14. CDR3 nucleotide sequence: TGCGCCAGCAGCCAAGGGGGAAGGGCTAGCGGGATAAGGGATACGCAGTATTTT. Protein sequence: CASSQGGRASGIRDTQYF.

This sequence joins TRBV19 and TRBJ2-5, with a possible D match to TRBD2 (6 bases). Near its end, the DNA agrees better with TRBJ2-7, so the J call may be wrong. This CDR3 is built from 13 residues. CDR1 is LNHDA, CDR2 SQIVND, per germline (reference sequence). The CDR3, as DNA: TGTGCCAGTAGTCACGGCGGGGTGTACGAGCAGTACTTC. It encodes CASSHGGVYEQYF.

J is TRBJ2-7 and V is TRBV10-3; 12 nucleotides agree with TRBD1. Germline trimming cut 8 bases from V and 4 bases from J; bases unmatched to any gene: 3. In germline, CDR1 is ENHRY, CDR2 SYGVKD. This CDR3 contains 13 residues. DNA of the CDR3: TGTGCCATCGGGACAGGGGGCAGGTACGAGCAGTACTTC. This translates into CAIGTGGRYEQYF.

The J gene is TRBJ1-1, the V gene TRBV4-1, with TRBD1 identical over 9 bases. Germline V gives CDR1 MGHRA, CDR2 YSYEKL. The junction had 1 base not matched to a gene; V was cut back by 3 bases and J by 5 bases. The CDR3 sequence is 13 residues long. For the CDR3, the DNA is TGCGCCAGCAGCCAGGACAGGGGTACTGAAGCTTTCTTT. Protein sequence: CASSQDRGTEAFF.

The rearrangement links TRBV7-8 to TRBJ1-2; D gene unclear. Trimming stripped 4 bases from V and 4 bases from J, with 19 bases between. The CDR3 sequence is 16 residues long. CDR1 and CDR2 from the germline V gene are SGHVS and FQNEAQ. As DNA, the CDR3 is TGTGCCAGCAGCTCCGAACGGATCCGGGTTAGCTATGGCTACACCTTC. Residues: CASSSERIRVSYGYTF.

The chain carries TRBV7-9 and TRBJ2-7; a weak D match, TRBD2 (5 bases). The V gene's germline CDR1 is SEHNR and CDR2 FQNEAQ (reference sequence). CDR3 length: 15 residues. V lost 1 base and J 6 bases, leaving 16 bases between the germline ends. The CDR3 here is CASSLGPRVPGEQYF. CDR3 DNA sequence: TGTGCCAGCAGCTTAGGCCCGAGGGTCCCGGGCGAGCAGTACTTC.

The chain uses TRBV4-2 and TRBJ1-5; 10 bases agree with TRBD1. Germline V gene sequence: CDR1 LGHNA, CDR2 YNFKEQ. CDR3 size: 18 residues. V shed 1 base, J shed 5 bases, and the junction held 11 bases outside the gene matches. The CDR3 loop reads CASSQAFKGGTGDQPQHF. The DNA for the CDR3 is TGTGCCAGCAGCCAAGCCTTCAAAGGAGGGACAGGGGATCAGCCCCAGCATTTT.

This clone was detected only a few times. The chain links TRBV5-6 to TRBJ1-2; 8 bases fit TRBD1. V was clipped by 4 bases and J by 5 bases; unmatched bases: 19. There are 18 residues in the CDR3. Per germline, CDR1 SGHDT and CDR2 YYEEEE. CDR3: CASSLGQGLSSLTYGYTF. In DNA form, the CDR3 reads TGTGCCAGCAGCCTAGGACAGGGCCTAAGTAGCCTTACATATGGCTACACCTTC.

The chain links TRBV5-1 to TRBJ2-1; 11 nucleotides agree with TRBD2. The CDR3 is 15 amino acids. The germline gives CDR1 SGHRS, CDR2 YFSETQ. V lost 1 base and J lost 10; bases outside the gene matches: 7. The CDR3 reads CASSLSLAGGLEQFF. The CDR3 region has the DNA TGCGCCAGCAGCTTGTCCCTAGCGGGAGGACTAGAGCAGTTCTTC.

The V and J genes are TRBV7-9 and TRBJ2-2; possibly TRBD2 for D (6 bases). The CDR3 runs 14 residues. The V end lost 3 bases, the J end lost 5 bases, and 10 bases lay between the germline ends. Germline V CDR1 and CDR2: SEHNR, FQNEAQ (reference sequence). The CDR3 loop reads CASSLGLETGELFF. The CDR3 bases are TGTGCCAGCAGCTTGGGACTCGAGACCGGGGAGCTGTTTTTT.

This clone was seen a few times. The V gene is TRBV28, the J gene TRBJ2-7; 7 bases line up with TRBD2. This CDR3 region has 15 residues. Per germline, CDR1 MDHEN and CDR2 SYDVKM. V lost 4 bases and J lost 6; bases outside the gene matches: 12. In DNA form, the CDR3 reads TGTGCCAGCAGTTCCCCCCCGGGGGGAGGACCCGAGCAGTACTTC. Translating gives CASSSPPGGGPEQYF.

The chain is built from TRBV27 and TRBJ2-7, with D possibly TRBD1 on 6 matching bases. Germline-derived CDR1 and CDR2 are MNHEY and SMNVEV (reference sequence). The V end was cut by 6 bases, the J end by 4 bases, with 10 bases between. The CDR3 contains 12 residues. CDR3 sequence reads: CASSLTGYEQYF. CDR3 DNA: TGTGCCAGCAGCCTCACAGGGTACGAGCAGTACTTC.

The chain recombines TRBV2 with TRBJ2-5; the D is unclear. There are 15 residues in the CDR3. V lost 4 bases and J 1 base, leaving 13 bases between the germline ends. Germline V gene lookup returns CDR1 SNHLY and CDR2 FYNNEI. The CDR3 reads CASSAETFIQETQYF. Written as DNA, the CDR3 is TGTGCCAGCAGTGCAGAGACTTTCATCCAAGAGACCCAGTACTTC.

CDR3 amino acids: CASSMDRAAGTSVYEQYF. The CDR3 region has the DNA TGTGCCAGTAGTATGGACAGGGCAGCCGGGACTAGCGTCTACGAGCAGTACTTC. This rearrangement joins TRBV19 to TRBJ2-7, with 10 bases identical to TRBD2. CDR3 length: 18 residues. Unmatched junction bases numbered 14, after V lost 3 bases and J lost 3 bases. Germline CDR1 is LNHDA and CDR2 is SQIVND (reference sequence). Full variable domain (outside the CDR3, taken from reference TRBV19 and TRBJ2-7): DGGITQSPKYLFRKEGQNVTLSCEQNLNHDAMYWYRQDPGQGLRLIYYSQIVNDFQKGDIAEGYSVSREKKESFPLTVTSAQKNPTAFYLCASSMDRAAGTSVYEQYFGPGTRLTVT.